Listed here are 14 T cell receptor beta chains from one sample, sequenced in a study of sequential checkpoint blockade in melanoma (dated 2019 in TCRdb). Sample treatment or condition, as interpreted from the label and publication: randomized to nivolumab then ipilimumab (arm A) or the reverse (arm B). The library was built by means of the immunoSEQ multiplex PCR assay. TCRdb carries this immuneACCESS record with in-frame sequences only. Its versions omit some clonotypes, under half of them owing to an unresolved V gene in the studies checked, with the rest unexplained. Counted in this sample were about 37,000 clones; roughly a third of them appeared once. The ten largest clones add up to more than 1.5% of the sample. Sequenced material: tumor tissue (inferred from file names), taken from a patient given nivolumab and ipilimumab in sequence. These receptors were obtained from a human donor with melanoma.

This chain joins TRBV23-1 and TRBJ2-3, with 14 bases that match TRBD2. TRBV23-1 is an ORF for which the function is uncertain. This CDR3 is 20 amino acids long. Trimming removed 4 bases from V and 2 bases from J; junction bases left unmatched: 14. Here the CDR3 reads CASSRRTSGGFPDNTDTQYF. In nucleotides, the CDR3 is TGCGCCAGCAGTCGGAGGACTAGCGGGGGGTTCCCTGATAACACAGATACGCAGTATTTT.

This clone appeared a single time. This sequence joins TRBV12-5 and TRBJ2-7; TRBD2 matches at 8 bases. CDR1 is LGHNT, CDR2 FRNRAP, per germline. The trim removed 0 bases at V and 3 bases at J, leaving 7 bases unmatched. The CDR3 sequence is 16 residues long. The CDR3 loop is CASGLVNGGRNYEQYF. The CDR3 nucleotides read TGTGCTAGTGGTTTGGTAAATGGCGGGAGGAACTACGAGCAGTACTTC.

A few counts support this clone. The rearrangement links TRBV6-8 to TRBJ2-3; no clear D gene. Germline-derived CDR1 and CDR2 are MNHGY and SAAAGT. V lost 2 bases to trimming and J lost 3 bases, with 9 bases between them. This CDR3 is 14 amino acids long. The CDR3 coding sequence is TGTGCCAGCAGTTACATCTCTGAGACAGATACGCAGTATTTT. Translation: CASSYISETDTQYF.

This chain connects TRBV14 to TRBJ2-7, with 7 bases matching TRBD1. J lost 3 bases, V lost 2 bases, and 4 bases had no gene match. The length of the CDR3 is 14 residues. In germline, CDR1 is SGHDN, CDR2 FVKESK. CDR3 sequence (DNA): TGTGCCAGCAGCCAAAGACAGGGCGTCTACGAGCAGTACTTC. It yields the protein CASSQRQGVYEQYF.

This clone was observed a few times. The chain is built from TRBV11-3 and TRBJ1-5, with D possibly TRBD1 on 5 matching bases. From germline, CDR1 is SGHNT and CDR2 YENEEA. Between the trimmed V and J ends, which lost 4 bases and 0 bases, there was a span of 10 bases. CDR3 length: 15 residues. CDR3 in DNA: TGTGCCAGCAGCTGGGGCTTTAATAGCAATCAGCCCCAGCATTTT. This encodes CASSWGFNSNQPQHF.

This clone was counted only a few times. The chain combines TRBV30 with TRBJ1-5, with unresolved D. Germline CDR1 reads GTSNPN; CDR2 reads SVGIG (reference sequence). Trimming removed 0 bases at V and 5 bases at J, with 14 bases between. The CDR3 has 15 amino acids. This CDR3 is CAWSVQGPDDQPQHF. CDR3 nucleotide sequence: TGTGCCTGGAGTGTACAAGGGCCGGACGATCAGCCCCAGCATTTT.

V gene TRBV9 combines with J gene TRBJ2-3; D is uncertain. The CDR3 is 12 residues long. Germline V lookup: CDR1 SGDLS, CDR2 YYNGEE. Trimming took off 0 bases at V and 1 base at J, with 0 bases between the two ends. CDR3 in amino acids: CASSVGTDTQYF. In nucleotides, the CDR3 is TGTGCCAGCAGCGTAGGCACAGATACGCAGTATTTT. Supplemented by reference TRBV9 and TRBJ2-3, the full variable domain reads DSGVTQTPKHLITATGQRVTLRCSPRSGDLSVYWYQQSLDQGLQFLIQYYNGEERAKGNILERFSAQQFPDLHSELNLSSLELGDSALYFCASSVGTDTQYFGPGTRLTVL.

This clone occurred a few times. The genes are TRBV11-3 and TRBJ1-2, with D unresolved. V lost 4 bases to trimming and J lost 6 bases, with 15 bases between them. Germline loops: CDR1 SGHNT, CDR2 YENEEA. This CDR3 region has 14 residues. The CDR3 sequence: CASSSRRAGDGYTF. Here the CDR3 DNA reads TGTGCCAGCAGCTCCCGGAGGGCCGGGGATGGCTACACCTTC.

At least ten counts were recorded for this clone. The chain recombines TRBV11-3 with TRBJ2-1; D might be TRBD1 (5 bases). CDR3 length equals 14 residues. The V gene's germline CDR1 is SGHNT and CDR2 YENEEA. Trimming stripped 5 bases from V and 4 bases from J, with 12 bases between. CDR3 amino acids: CASSPPGRYNEQFF. As DNA, the CDR3 is TGTGCCAGCAGCCCCCCAGGGCGGTACAATGAGCAGTTCTTC.

The chain carries TRBV28 and TRBJ2-3, with D uncertain. Looked up from germline, CDR1 is MDHEN and CDR2 is SYDVKM. This CDR3 contains 14 residues. The V and J ends lost 4 bases and 0 bases respectively, with 8 bases between them. The CDR3 loop is CASSSPASTDTQYF. Here the CDR3 DNA reads TGTGCCAGCAGTTCCCCCGCTAGCACAGATACGCAGTATTTT.

The chain couples TRBV19 to TRBJ1-4; possibly TRBD1 for D (6 bases). CDR3 length: 14 residues. Germline lookup yields CDR1 LNHDA and CDR2 SQIVND (reference sequence). V lost 6 bases to trimming and J lost 9 bases, with 17 bases between them. The CDR3 DNA is TGTGCCAGTAGCGTCGGCAGGGGTTACAAAAAACTGTTTTTT. Residues: CASSVGRGYKKLFF.

This clone was seen a handful of times. The chain carries TRBV19 and TRBJ1-6; no clear D gene. The CDR3 is made up of 14 amino acids. Germline assignment: CDR1 LNHDA and CDR2 SQIVND (reference sequence). Trimming pared 3 bases from V and 8 bases from J, leaving 11 bases between. CDR3 DNA sequence: TGTGCCAGTAGTATGAGAGAGTTGGATTCACCCCTCCACTTT. Amino acids: CASSMRELDSPLHF.

The J gene is TRBJ2-7, the V gene TRBV28; D possibly corresponds to TRBD1 (6 bases). V gave up 6 bases and J gave up 0 bases, with 15 bases separating them. In germline, CDR1 is MDHEN, CDR2 SYDVKM. There are 15 residues in the CDR3. For the CDR3, the DNA is TGTGCCAGCAGCCAACAGGGCCCCGTCTCCTACGAGCAGTACTTC. Translating it yields CASSQQGPVSYEQYF.

V is TRBV18 and J is TRBJ1-3; a possible D gene is TRBD1 (5 bases). The CDR3 sequence is 15 residues long. Germline V gene lookup returns CDR1 KGHSH and CDR2 LQKENI. V was clipped by 0 bases and J by 9 bases, with 15 bases between them. CDR3 DNA: TGTGCCAGCTCACCACCGTCCAGGGATTATAGCACCATATATTTT. This sequence encodes CASSPPSRDYSTIYF.